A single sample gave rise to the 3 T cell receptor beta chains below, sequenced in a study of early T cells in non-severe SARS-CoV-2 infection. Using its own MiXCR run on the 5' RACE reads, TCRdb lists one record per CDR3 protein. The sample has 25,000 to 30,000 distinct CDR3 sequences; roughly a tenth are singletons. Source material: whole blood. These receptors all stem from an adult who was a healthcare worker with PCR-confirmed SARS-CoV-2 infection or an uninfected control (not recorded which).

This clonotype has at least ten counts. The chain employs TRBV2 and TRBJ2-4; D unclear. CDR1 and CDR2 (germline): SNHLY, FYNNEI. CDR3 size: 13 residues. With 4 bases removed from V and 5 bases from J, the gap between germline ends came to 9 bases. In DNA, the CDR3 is TGTGCCAGCAGTGTCTCGGGCCAAAACATTCAGTACTTC. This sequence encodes CASSVSGQNIQYF. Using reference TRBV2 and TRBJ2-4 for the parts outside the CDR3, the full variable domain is EPEVTQTPSHQVTQMGQEVILRCVPISNHLYFYWYRQILGQKVEFLVSFYNNEISEKSEIFDDQFSVERPDGSNFTLKIRSTKLEDSAMYFCASSVSGQNIQYFGAGTRLSVL.

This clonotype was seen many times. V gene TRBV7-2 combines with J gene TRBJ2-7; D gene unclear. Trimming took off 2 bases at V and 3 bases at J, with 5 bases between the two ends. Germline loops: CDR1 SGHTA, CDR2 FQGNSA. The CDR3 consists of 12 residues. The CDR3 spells CASSLRLYEQYF. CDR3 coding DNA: TGTGCCAGCAGCTTAAGGCTCTACGAGCAGTACTTC.

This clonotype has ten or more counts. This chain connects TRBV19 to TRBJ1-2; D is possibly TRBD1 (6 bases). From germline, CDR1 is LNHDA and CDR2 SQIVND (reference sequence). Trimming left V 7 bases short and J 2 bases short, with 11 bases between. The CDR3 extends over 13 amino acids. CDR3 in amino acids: CASNGQRNYGYTF. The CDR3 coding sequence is TGTGCCAGTAACGGACAGAGAAACTATGGCTACACCTTC.